The 30 T cell receptor beta chains below all came from one sample that was sequenced in a study of cytomegalovirus exposure and HLA in healthy donors. The PCR contained 60 Vbeta and 13 Jbeta primers. Sequencing was performed with immunoSEQ multiplex PCR; in TCRdb, only in-frame clones are kept and a portion is missing. This table holds over 40,000 clones. Sequencing used PBMCs. These receptors originate from a man between 25 and 39 years old in good health and CMV-seronegative.

The gene calls are TRBV11-3 and TRBJ2-3; possible D gene TRBD2, 7 bases. The V end was cut by 9 bases, the J end by 2 bases, with 18 bases between. The CDR3 contains 15 residues. The V gene's germline CDR1 is SGHNT and CDR2 YENEEA. This CDR3 is CARLGRGGTTDTQYF. The CDR3, as DNA: TGTGCCAGACTAGGGAGGGGGGGAACCACAGATACGCAGTATTTT. Full variable domain (missing parts from reference TRBV11-3 and TRBJ2-3): EAGVVQSPRYKIIEKKQPVAFWCNPISGHNTLYWYLQNLGQGPELLIRYENEEAVDDSQLPKDRFSAERLKGVDSTLKIQPAELGDSAVYLCARLGRGGTTDTQYFGPGTRLTVL.

This chain connects TRBV19 to TRBJ1-5, with TRBD1 as a possible D gene (5 bases). The germline V gene encodes CDR1 LNHDA and CDR2 SQIVND (reference sequence). CDR3 length equals 15 residues. V lost 6 bases to trimming and J lost 4 bases, with 16 bases between them. The CDR3 spells CASRTGTVENQPQHF. CDR3 nucleotide sequence: TGTGCCAGTAGGACCGGGACTGTCGAAAATCAGCCCCAGCATTTT.

V usage is TRBV5-1 and J usage is TRBJ2-2; possibly TRBD2 for D (6 bases). This CDR3 has 16 residues. V lost 4 bases and J 5 bases, leaving 18 bases between the germline ends. Germline V gene data show CDR1 as SGHRS and CDR2 as YFSETQ. The CDR3 nucleotides are TGCGCCAGCAGCCTGAGACGGGTGGCGGGAACCGGGGAGCTGTTTTTT. It is translated as CASSLRRVAGTGELFF.

The genes are TRBV7-9 and TRBJ2-2, with D hard to call. Germline assignment: CDR1 SEHNR and CDR2 FQNEAQ (reference sequence). The CDR3 has 16 residues. V lost 5 bases and J lost 0, with 13 bases in between. CDR3 region: CASSETFPANTGELFF. The CDR3 coding sequence is TGTGCCAGCAGCGAGACATTCCCGGCGAACACCGGGGAGCTGTTTTTT.

The chain uses TRBV25-1 and TRBJ2-7; 9 nucleotides agree with TRBD2. The CDR3 covers 15 residues. The germline V gene has CDR1 MGHDK and CDR2 SYGVNS. V trimming: 5 bases; J trimming: 4 bases; junction bases outside the gene matches: 9. The CDR3 sequence: CASSRAETSGYEQYF. The CDR3 DNA follows: TGTGCCAGCAGTCGGGCCGAGACTAGCGGTTACGAGCAGTACTTC.

This chain connects TRBV9 to TRBJ2-7; possibly TRBD1 for D (6 bases). Trimming pared 3 bases from V and 4 bases from J, leaving 11 bases between. From germline, CDR1 is SGDLS and CDR2 YYNGEE. CDR3 length: 13 amino acids. The CDR3 spells CASSAGQIYEQYF. Written as DNA, the CDR3 is TGTGCCAGCAGCGCCGGACAGATTTACGAGCAGTACTTC.

The chain joins TRBV29-1 to TRBJ1-4, with unresolved D. The CDR3 is 10 residues long. V was shortened by 0 bases and J by 10 bases, with 3 bases between the two germline ends. The germline V gene encodes CDR1 SQVTM and CDR2 ANQGSEA. The DNA of the CDR3 is TGCAGCGTTGAAGACGGAAAACTGTTTTTT. Its protein product is CSVEDGKLFF.

V is TRBV6-5 and J is TRBJ1-6; TRBD1 aligns across 8 bases. The germline gives CDR1 MNHEY, CDR2 SVGAGI. CDR3 length equals 14 residues. The trim removed 2 bases at V and 7 bases at J, leaving 1 base unmatched. This CDR3 is CASSYRTGNSPLHF. The CDR3 DNA is TGTGCCAGCAGTTACCGGACAGGGAATTCACCCCTCCACTTT.

Regarding this clone: The germline gene is not matched at one end of the junction; a read error may be the cause. This chain uses TRBV7-6 with TRBJ2-1, with D unresolved. The CDR3 loop spans 15 amino acids. The germline V gene encodes CDR1 SGHVS and CDR2 FNYEAQ. The CDR3 DNA reads TGTGCCAGCAGTCAAGACTTTAGCTCCGACAATGAGCAGTTCTTC. It is translated as CASSQDFSSDNEQFF.

The V gene is TRBV4-1, the J gene TRBJ1-5; the match to TRBD1 covers 9 bases. Trimming cost V 4 bases and J 3 bases; bases outside gene matches: 7. Germline CDR1 is MGHRA and CDR2 is YSYEKL. This CDR3 has 16 amino acids. The CDR3 DNA sequence: TGCGCCAGCAGCCCACGGTGGGACAGGGACAATCAGCCCCAGCATTTT. It yields the protein CASSPRWDRDNQPQHF.

The chain combines TRBV10-3 with TRBJ1-5; D remains ambiguous. Germline CDR1 is ENHRY and CDR2 is SYGVKD. The CDR3 spans 12 residues. V was cut by 5 bases and J by 1 base, with 3 bases left in between. The CDR3 bases are TGTGCCATCAGTCCGAGCAATCAGCCCCAGCATTTT. Encoded protein: CAISPSNQPQHF.

The chain couples TRBV30 to TRBJ2-1; no reliable D call. The ends were cut back, 3 bases at V and 2 bases at J, with 5 bases in the middle. Germline CDR1 is GTSNPN and CDR2 is SVGIG (reference sequence). This CDR3 region has 12 residues. The CDR3 spells CAWSPTYNEQFF. The CDR3 bases are TGTGCCTGGAGCCCCACCTACAATGAGCAGTTCTTC.

The chain joins TRBV9 to TRBJ2-1; 13 bases agree with TRBD2. V was clipped by 7 bases and J by 7 bases; unmatched bases: 8. Germline V CDR1 and CDR2: SGDLS, YYNGEE. The CDR3 runs 15 residues. CDR3 amino acids: CASAGLAGAGNEQFF. The DNA for the CDR3 is TGTGCCAGCGCCGGACTAGCGGGGGCGGGTAATGAGCAGTTCTTC.

The chain has TRBV6-4 and TRBJ2-2; possible D gene TRBD2, 7 bases. This CDR3 region has 14 residues. From germline, CDR1 is MRHNA and CDR2 SNTAGT. V was clipped by 3 bases and J by 4 bases, with 9 bases between them. The CDR3 sequence is CASSEGGATGELFF. CDR3 nucleotides: TGTGCCAGCAGTGAAGGGGGGGCCACCGGGGAGCTGTTTTTT.

The V gene is TRBV10-3, the J gene TRBJ1-5, with 9 nucleotides matching TRBD1. CDR3 length: 14 amino acids. With V trimmed by 10 bases and J by 3 bases, 7 bases remained unmatched. Germline V lookup: CDR1 ENHRY, CDR2 SYGVKD. Here the CDR3 reads CATRTGDYNQPQHF. DNA of the CDR3: TGTGCCACCCGGACAGGGGATTACAATCAGCCCCAGCATTTT.

This chain joins TRBV4-3 and TRBJ1-4, with D hard to call. The CDR3 contains 13 residues. V was pared by 1 base and J by 10 bases, with 10 bases between. Looked up from germline, CDR1 is LGHNA and CDR2 is YSLEER. In DNA form, the CDR3 reads TGCGCCAGCAGCCAAGGGGCGGGAGGAAAACTGTTTTTT. Translated: CASSQGAGGKLFF.

The chain employs TRBV4-1 and TRBJ1-5, with 10 positions matching TRBD1. This CDR3 is built from 15 residues. The germline gives CDR1 MGHRA, CDR2 YSYEKL. Germline trimming cut 0 bases from V and 5 bases from J; bases unmatched to any gene: 1. In nucleotides, the CDR3 is TGCGCCAGCAGCCAAGACGGACAGGGGGATCAGCCCCAGCATTTT. Amino acid sequence: CASSQDGQGDQPQHF.

This chain joins TRBV4-1 and TRBJ1-6; D not certain. V was clipped by 0 bases and J by 8 bases, with 14 bases between them. Germline V gene data show CDR1 as MGHRA and CDR2 as YSYEKL. CDR3 length: 16 residues. The CDR3 DNA reads as TGCGCCAGCAGCCAAGAGCGGCAGCTTGATTATTCACCCCTCCACTTT. It codes for CASSQERQLDYSPLHF.

The V gene is TRBV7-9, the J gene TRBJ2-7; perhaps TRBD2 as D (5 bases). The CDR3 loop spans 13 amino acids. CDR1 SEHNR and CDR2 FQNEAQ come from the germline V gene (reference sequence). Trimming stripped 4 bases from V and 3 bases from J, with 10 bases between. CDR3 DNA: TGTGCCAGCAGCTCGCCCGGGAACTACGAGCAGTACTTC. It is translated as CASSSPGNYEQYF.

This chain links TRBV10-3 with TRBJ2-7, with 9 bases aligning to TRBD2. V lost 6 bases, J lost 2 bases, and 8 bases stayed unmatched. This CDR3 has 15 amino acids. CDR1 and CDR2 (germline): ENHRY, SYGVKD. The CDR3 region is CAIRDKGTSTYEQYF. CDR3 bases: TGTGCCATCAGGGATAAGGGGACTAGCACCTACGAGCAGTACTTC.

The genes are TRBV19 and TRBJ2-6; TRBD2 might be the D (6 bases). V was shortened by 3 bases and J by 4 bases, with 16 bases between the two germline ends. Germline CDR1 LNHDA, CDR2 SQIVND (reference sequence). This CDR3 contains 17 residues. The CDR3 loop is CASSIGAGRSGANVLTF. The CDR3 region has the DNA TGTGCCAGTAGTATCGGGGCAGGGAGGTCAGGGGCCAACGTCCTGACTTTC.

The DNA for the CDR3 is TGTGCCAGCAGCTTTCAGGGGAGAAATAATTCACCCCTCCACTTT. Translated, it gives CASSFQGRNNSPLHF. The chain combines TRBV5-8 with TRBJ1-6, with D perhaps matching TRBD1 (6 bases). This CDR3 region has 15 residues. The V and J ends lost 2 bases and 5 bases respectively, with 11 bases between them. Germline CDR1 SGHTS, CDR2 YDEGEE.

The gene calls are TRBV19 and TRBJ2-1; a possible D gene is TRBD2 (5 bases). The germline V and J ends were trimmed by 6 bases and 4 bases, with 16 bases remaining between them. Germline V gives CDR1 LNHDA, CDR2 SQIVND (reference sequence). The CDR3 is 15 residues long. The CDR3 reads CASSPIGNLYNEQFF. DNA of the CDR3: TGTGCCAGTAGCCCCATCGGGAATCTGTACAATGAGCAGTTCTTC.

The J gene is TRBJ1-2, the V gene TRBV4-2; D uncertain. This CDR3 has 14 amino acids. Trimming removed 1 base at V and 4 bases at J, with 10 bases between. Germline CDR1 is LGHNA and CDR2 is YNFKEQ. CDR3: CASSQGQASYGYTF. For the CDR3, the DNA is TGTGCCAGCAGCCAAGGGCAGGCCAGCTATGGCTACACCTTC.

The gene calls are TRBV7-6 and TRBJ2-7; possible D gene TRBD1, 5 bases. Deletions cut 0 bases from V and 2 bases from J, with 8 bases between. The CDR3 length is 14 residues. Germline V lookup: CDR1 SGHVS, CDR2 FNYEAQ. CDR3 amino acids: CASSLAQVAYEQYF. CDR3 nucleotides: TGTGCCAGCAGCTTAGCACAGGTCGCCTACGAGCAGTACTTC. The complete variable domain, with remaining parts taken from reference TRBV7-6 and TRBJ2-7, reads GAGVSQSPRYKVTKRGQDVALRCDPISGHVSLYWYRQALGQGPEFLTYFNYEAQQDKSGLPNDRFSAERPEGSISTLTIQRTEQRDSAMYRCASSLAQVAYEQYFGPGTRLTVT.

This chain joins TRBV6-1 and TRBJ2-7; 8 bases are a match to TRBD1. This CDR3 has 14 residues. J was trimmed by 0 bases and V by 9 bases; bases with no gene match: 7. The germline V gene has CDR1 MNHNS and CDR2 SASEGT. CDR3 DNA sequence: TGTGCCAGTCAGACCGGGACAGGCTCCTACGAGCAGTACTTC. This sequence encodes CASQTGTGSYEQYF.

V is TRBV4-1 and J is TRBJ1-5; the D is unclear. Germline CDR1 MGHRA, CDR2 YSYEKL. Trimming removed 0 bases from V and 6 bases from J, with 6 bases in between. This CDR3 has 13 amino acids. In DNA form, the CDR3 reads TGCGCCAGCAGCCAAGAAGCCGTTCAGCCCCAGCATTTT. Protein sequence: CASSQEAVQPQHF.

This chain joins TRBV27 and TRBJ2-1; 9 nucleotides agree with TRBD2. The germline V gene encodes CDR1 MNHEY and CDR2 SMNVEV (reference sequence). V lost 7 bases and J lost 4; bases outside the gene matches: 8. The CDR3 is 15 residues long. This CDR3 reads CASKFGAGGYNEQFF. The CDR3 DNA reads TGTGCCAGCAAGTTCGGGGCGGGAGGGTACAATGAGCAGTTCTTC.

V gene TRBV5-4 combines with J gene TRBJ1-6; D not resolved. The CDR3 consists of 15 residues. V was shortened by 4 bases and J by 9 bases, with 17 bases between the two germline ends. Germline lookup yields CDR1 SGHNT and CDR2 YYREEE (reference sequence). CDR3 nucleotides: TGTGCCAGCAGCCCCGGGTCGACCGCTATTTCACCCCTCCACTTT. Its translation: CASSPGSTAISPLHF.

The chain has TRBV18 and TRBJ2-3; D may be TRBD1 (6 bases). V gave up 3 bases and J gave up 1 base, with 14 bases separating them. The CDR3 contains 16 residues. The germline gives CDR1 KGHSH, CDR2 LQKENI. CDR3 sequence: CASSPNRVGGTDTQYF. CDR3 DNA sequence: TGTGCCAGCTCACCTAACAGGGTCGGGGGCACAGATACGCAGTATTTT.